The sequence of this T cell receptor beta chain was determined in a study of T cells after yellow fever vaccination. For the study at large: Fractions with few cells were prepared using SMART-Seq v4 Ultra Low Input. General study findings and limits: Subsequent to the booster, the majority of primary-vaccination clones reappeared (roughly 95% CD4, around 85% CD8).

For this clonotype: The antigen is undetermined.

The authors made TCR cDNA by 5'RACE template switching, adding a universal primer site and UMIs. TCRdb processed the 5' RACE reads anew with MiXCR; each CDR3 protein has one entry. The table has under 350,000 distinct CDR3 sequences, roughly 4.3% seen once. V lost 4 bases, J lost 0 bases, and 12 bases lay in between. This CDR3 spans 15 amino acids. The germline gives CDR1 LGHNA, CDR2 YSLEER. This sequence originates from a young man who received the YFV17D yellow fever vaccine. The sequencing here drew on PBMCs, taken 5 days after the yellow fever booster vaccination. The rearrangement joins TRBV4-3 to TRBJ1-1, with D possibly being TRBD1 (5 bases). CDR3 in amino acids: CASSPRGVLNTEAFF. In DNA form, the CDR3 reads TGCGCCAGCAGCCCACGGGGGGTTCTGAACACTGAAGCTTTCTTT.